A single sample is the source of the 9 T cell receptor beta chains below, sequenced in a study of T cells after yellow fever vaccination. MiXCR, run by TCRdb on the 5' RACE reads, gives a single entry per CDR3 protein. The sample lists 75,000 to 100,000 distinct CDR3 sequences, roughly 8.2% occurring once. The sequences come from CD8+ T cells not binding an NS4B(214-222) dextramer, sorted from PBMCs, collected more than 13 days after the first yellow fever vaccination. These receptors were taken from a man between 18 and 35 years old who received the YFV17D yellow fever vaccine.

There are a few counts of this clonotype. The chain employs TRBV15 and TRBJ2-7; D not certain. The CDR3 consists of 15 residues. The V end lost 1 base, the J end lost 0 bases, and 10 bases lay between the germline ends. CDR1 is LNHNV and CDR2 is YYDKDF in the germline V gene (reference sequence). CDR3 sequence: CATSRGPTSSYEQYV. CDR3 DNA: TGTGCCACCAGCAGAGGCCCGACGAGCTCCTACGAGCAGTACGTC.

The J gene is TRBJ2-2, the V gene TRBV6-1; 12 positions match TRBD2. The CDR3 loop spans 19 amino acids. Germline V CDR1 and CDR2: MNHNS, SASEGT. Trimming removed 6 bases from V and 1 base from J; junction bases left unmatched: 12. The CDR3 coding sequence is TGTGCCAGCAGGGCCTGGTCGACTAGCGGGGGCGAGAACACCGGGGAGCTGTTTTTT. Translating gives CASRAWSTSGGENTGELFF.

This chain uses TRBV11-2 with TRBJ2-5, with TRBD2 as a possible D gene (7 bases). V was shortened by 1 base and J by 3 bases, with 12 bases between the two germline ends. Germline assignment: CDR1 SGHAT and CDR2 FQNNGV. This CDR3 contains 15 residues. CDR3 in DNA: TGTGCCAGCAGCTTAGTTCGGGGGGCCAAAGAGACCCAGTACTTC. Protein sequence: CASSLVRGAKETQYF.

This clonotype was detected only a few times. CDR3 amino acids: CATSTQGGLNTEAFF. The CDR3 nucleotides read TGTGCCACCAGCACCCAGGGAGGGTTGAACACTGAAGCTTTCTTT. The chain uses TRBV15 and TRBJ1-1; tentatively, D is TRBD1 (5 bases). Per germline, CDR1 LNHNV and CDR2 YYDKDF (reference sequence). V shed 4 bases and J shed 0 bases, with 12 bases lying between them. The CDR3 sequence is 15 residues long.

This clonotype appeared a few times. The rearrangement joins TRBV19 to TRBJ1-1, with a possible D match to TRBD1 (6 bases). CDR1 is LNHDA and CDR2 is SQIVND in the germline V gene (reference sequence). This CDR3 has 15 residues. V was clipped by 1 base and J by 0 bases, with 9 bases between them. The chain's CDR3 is CASSIGTGLNTEAFF. Here the CDR3 DNA reads TGTGCCAGTAGTATAGGCACAGGGCTGAACACTGAAGCTTTCTTT.

Note on this clonotype: As the CDR3 is not closed by the conserved phenylalanine or tryptophan, this likely results from a read error. The limits of the CDR3 on the DNA are not certain, so only TCRdb's listed CDR3 is given. The V gene is TRBV5-4, the J gene TRBJ2-7; TRBD2, the table's D call, lacks a check against the DNA. Including both end residues, the CDR3 is 10 amino acids long. Germline CDR1 is SGHNT and CDR2 is YYREEE (reference sequence). CDR3 sequence reads: CASSPPLDGI.

For this clonotype: Possible read error: a much larger clone is one base away. V is TRBV5-5 and J is TRBJ1-1, with 7 bases lining up with TRBD1. The J segment lost 3 bases and the V segment lost 8 bases, leaving 10 bases of the junction unmatched. Germline V gene data show CDR1 as SGHKS and CDR2 as YYEKEE (reference sequence). The CDR3 extends over 14 amino acids. The CDR3 here is CARSNRGGDTEAFF. The CDR3, as DNA: TGTGCCAGAAGCAACAGGGGTGGCGACACTGAAGCTTTCTTT. Full variable domain (remainder filled in from reference TRBV5-5 and TRBJ1-1): DAGVTQSPTHLIKTRGQQVTLRCSPISGHKSVSWYQQVLGQGPQFIFQYYEKEERGRGNFPDRFSARQFPNYSSELNVNALLLGDSALYLCARSNRGGDTEAFFGQGTRLTVV.

V and J are TRBV19 and TRBJ1-5, with D perhaps matching TRBD1 (5 bases). Germline CDR1 LNHDA, CDR2 SQIVND (reference sequence). This CDR3 contains 14 residues. Trimming left V 3 bases short and J 7 bases short, with 13 bases between. The CDR3 here is CASSMSGGAQPQHF. The CDR3 coding sequence is TGTGCCAGTAGTATGTCCGGGGGTGCACAGCCCCAGCATTTT.

The V call is TRBV7-9, the J call TRBJ2-7, with 10 positions matching TRBD1. Germline lookup yields CDR1 SEHNR and CDR2 FQNEAQ (reference sequence). This CDR3 comprises 14 residues. With 4 bases clipped from V and 3 bases from J, the junction kept 3 bases outside the gene matches. The CDR3 sequence is CASSSRDRGYEQYF. CDR3 bases: TGTGCCAGCAGCTCCCGGGACAGGGGCTACGAGCAGTACTTC.